These 12 T cell receptor beta chains originate from one sample sequenced in a study of control samples from healthy donors and cancer patients. This table comes from immunoSEQ multiplex PCR, and its TCRdb copy is limited to in-frame clones, with some not included. The sample consists of over 100,000 clones, about 91% of them appearing once. Specimen: blood. All receptors come from a woman younger than 35 in good health.

V gene TRBV19 combines with J gene TRBJ1-6; D remains ambiguous. The CDR3 contains 16 residues. V dropped 6 bases and J dropped 0 bases, with 12 bases sitting between them. Germline-derived CDR1 and CDR2 are LNHDA and SQIVND (reference sequence). The CDR3 nucleotides are TGTGCCAGTAGCCTCACCCAGAGCTCCTATAATTCACCCCTCCACTTT. It yields the protein CASSLTQSSYNSPLHF.

In DNA form, the CDR3 reads TGCGCCAGCAGCCCCCAGTCGAACACCGGGGAGCTGTTTTTT. It translates to CASSPQSNTGELFF. V and J are TRBV4-1 and TRBJ2-2, with no clear D. In germline, CDR1 is MGHRA, CDR2 YSYEKL. Deletions cut 4 bases from V and 0 bases from J, with 6 bases between. The CDR3 length is 14 residues.

The rearrangement joins TRBV9 to TRBJ1-3, with unresolved D. In germline, CDR1 is SGDLS, CDR2 YYNGEE. The CDR3 has 18 amino acids. The germline V and J ends were trimmed by 0 bases and 0 bases, with 16 bases remaining between them. The CDR3 is CASSVEVGRLYSGNTIYF. Written as DNA, the CDR3 is TGTGCCAGCAGCGTAGAGGTAGGGCGGCTCTACTCTGGAAACACCATATATTTT.

The V gene is TRBV28, the J gene TRBJ1-1; D remains unclear. The CDR3 runs to 11 residues. The germline V gene has CDR1 MDHEN and CDR2 SYDVKM. The V gene lost 4 bases and the J gene lost 5 bases, with 5 bases spanning the gap. The CDR3 sequence: CASSSQTEAFF. The CDR3 DNA sequence: TGTGCCAGCAGTTCACAAACTGAAGCTTTCTTT.

The CDR3 bases are TGTGCCAGCAGTCCAGAGAACTATGGCTACACCTTC. This encodes CASSPENYGYTF. V usage is TRBV12-3 or TRBV12-4 and J usage is TRBJ1-2, with unresolved D. This CDR3 comprises 12 residues. V shed 5 bases and J shed 2 bases, with 6 bases lying between them.

V is TRBV5-4 and J is TRBJ1-2; D unclear. CDR3 length equals 13 residues. V lost 4 bases and J lost 5, with 12 bases in between. Germline-derived CDR1 and CDR2 are SGHNT and YYREEE (reference sequence). The CDR3 nucleotides read TGTGCCAGCAGCATGCCACCTCGGTATGGCTACACCTTC. Its translation: CASSMPPRYGYTF.

This chain joins TRBV10-1 and TRBJ1-3; D possibly corresponds to TRBD1 (6 bases). The V and J ends lost 4 bases and 2 bases respectively, with 15 bases between them. From germline, CDR1 is WNHNN and CDR2 SYGVQD (reference sequence). This CDR3 region has 16 residues. Written as DNA, the CDR3 is TGCGCCAGCAGTGTAGGGGGAGATTCGGCTGGAAACACCATATATTTT. Translation: CASSVGGDSAGNTIYF.

The chain carries TRBV6-5 and TRBJ2-3; maybe TRBD2 (6 bases). The CDR3 spans 15 residues. The V and J ends lost 2 bases and 0 bases respectively, with 9 bases between them. From germline, CDR1 is MNHEY and CDR2 SVGAGI. In nucleotides, the CDR3 is TGTGCCAGCAGTTACGGGGGGATTAGCACAGATACGCAGTATTTT. The encoded protein is CASSYGGISTDTQYF.

J is TRBJ1-1 and V is TRBV14; no clear D. Germline assignment: CDR1 SGHDN and CDR2 FVKESK. V lost 4 bases to trimming and J lost 0 bases, with 12 bases between them. This CDR3 region has 15 residues. DNA for the CDR3: TGTGCCAGCAGCCCCGTGGGCCTCATGAACACTGAAGCTTTCTTT. Protein: CASSPVGLMNTEAFF.

This chain uses TRBV5-1 with TRBJ1-1; perhaps TRBD1 as D (5 bases). The CDR3 totals 15 residues. V lost 0 bases to trimming and J lost 0 bases, with 9 bases between them. CDR1 SGHRS and CDR2 YFSETQ come from the germline V gene. As DNA, the CDR3 is TGCGCCAGCAGCTTGGGGGGCCAAATGAACACTGAAGCTTTCTTT. Amino acid sequence: CASSLGGQMNTEAFF.

This chain uses TRBV5-8 with TRBJ1-2; no clear D. This CDR3 is built from 13 residues. V was shortened by 5 bases and J by 4 bases, with 12 bases between the two germline ends. Per the germline V gene, CDR1 is SGHTS and CDR2 is YDEGEE. CDR3 region: CASSRGPGYGYTF. Written as DNA, the CDR3 is TGTGCCAGCAGTCGTGGTCCTGGCTATGGCTACACCTTC.

The V call is TRBV19, the J call TRBJ2-7; D could derive from TRBD1 or TRBD2 (5 bases each). The CDR3 sequence is 13 residues long. CDR1 and CDR2 from the germline V gene are LNHDA and SQIVND (reference sequence). Trimming removed 8 bases from V and 1 base from J, with 12 bases in between. CDR3 DNA sequence: TGTGCCAGTTCCCGGGACCTTTCCTACGAGCAGTACTTC. It codes for CASSRDLSYEQYF.